Sequencing of this T cell receptor beta chain was carried out in a study of CD8+ T cells in alopecia areata. On the study more broadly: The study gave treated patients oral tofacitinib at 5 to 10 mg twice daily. Affected scalp percentage set treated patients' severity scores.

The germline V gene has CDR1 MNHEY and CDR2 SVGAGI. Trimming stripped 10 bases from V and 11 bases from J, with 23 bases between. CDR3 length: 13 residues. Treatment denoted: oral pan-JAK inhibitor, 5-10 mg twice daily. Sequencing relied on a cDNA template that was reverse transcribed from extracted RNA. The assay was immunoSEQ multiplex PCR, and TCRdb's table has in-frame clones only and misses some. This sample has around 110,000 clones; roughly three fifths occur once, and the top ten carry 10% to 15%. This TCR was sampled from a human donor with alopecia areata. The material was CD8+ T cells sorted from blood, obtained at week 24, from a patient treated with tofacitinib. This sequence joins TRBV6-5 and TRBJ1-1; perhaps TRBD1 as D (6 bases). CDR3 DNA: TGTGCCACCACCACGGGGGGCTCGGCCAAGGCTTTCTTT. This gives the protein CATTTGGSAKAFF.